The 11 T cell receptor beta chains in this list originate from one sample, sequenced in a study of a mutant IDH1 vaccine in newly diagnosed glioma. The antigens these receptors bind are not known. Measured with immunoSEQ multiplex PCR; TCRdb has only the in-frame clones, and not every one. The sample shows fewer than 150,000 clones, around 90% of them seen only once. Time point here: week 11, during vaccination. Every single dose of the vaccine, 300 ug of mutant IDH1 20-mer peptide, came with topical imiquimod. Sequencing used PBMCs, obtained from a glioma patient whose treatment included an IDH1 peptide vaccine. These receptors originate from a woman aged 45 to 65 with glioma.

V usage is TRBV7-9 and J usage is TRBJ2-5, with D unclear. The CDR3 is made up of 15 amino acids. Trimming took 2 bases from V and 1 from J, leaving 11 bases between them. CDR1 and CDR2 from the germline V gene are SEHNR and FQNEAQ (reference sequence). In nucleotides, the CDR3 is TGTGCCAGCAGCTTATTTAACCGGTCCCAAGAGACCCAGTACTTC. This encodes CASSLFNRSQETQYF.

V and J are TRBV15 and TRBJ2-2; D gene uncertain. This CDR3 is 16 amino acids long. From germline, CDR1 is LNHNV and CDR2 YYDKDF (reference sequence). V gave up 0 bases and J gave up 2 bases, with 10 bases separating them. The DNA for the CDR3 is TGTGCCACCAGCAGAGATTTTGGGGATAACACCGGGGAGCTGTTTTTT. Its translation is CATSRDFGDNTGELFF. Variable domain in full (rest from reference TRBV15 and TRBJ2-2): DAMVIQNPRYQVTQFGKPVTLSCSQTLNHNVMYWYQQKSSQAPKLLFHYYDKDFNNEADTPDNFQSRRPNTSFCFLDIRSPGLGDTAMYLCATSRDFGDNTGELFFGEGSRLTVL.

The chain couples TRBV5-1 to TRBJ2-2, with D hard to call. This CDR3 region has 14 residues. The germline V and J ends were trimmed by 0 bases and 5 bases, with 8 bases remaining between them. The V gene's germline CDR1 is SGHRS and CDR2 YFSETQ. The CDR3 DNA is TGCGCCAGCAGCTTGGTTCAGACGACCGGGGAGCTGTTTTTT. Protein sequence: CASSLVQTTGELFF.

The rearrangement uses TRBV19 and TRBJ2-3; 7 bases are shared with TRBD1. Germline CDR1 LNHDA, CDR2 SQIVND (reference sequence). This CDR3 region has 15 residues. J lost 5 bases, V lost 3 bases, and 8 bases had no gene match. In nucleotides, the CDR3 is TGTGCCAGTAGTATTTGGTCACAGGGGCTAGATACGCAGTATTTT. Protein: CASSIWSQGLDTQYF.

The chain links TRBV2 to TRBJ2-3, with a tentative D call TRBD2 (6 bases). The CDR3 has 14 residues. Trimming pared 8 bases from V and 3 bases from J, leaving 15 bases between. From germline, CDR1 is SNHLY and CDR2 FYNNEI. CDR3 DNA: TGTGCCAGCGACTTAGGAGGGCAAACAGATACGCAGTATTTT. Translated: CASDLGGQTDTQYF.

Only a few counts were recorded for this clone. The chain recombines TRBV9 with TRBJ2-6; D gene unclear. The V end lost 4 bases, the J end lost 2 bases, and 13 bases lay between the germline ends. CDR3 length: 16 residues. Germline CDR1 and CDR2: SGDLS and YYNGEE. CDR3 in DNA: TGTGCCAGCAGCCGCGAGCCCCAAGCTGGGGCCAACGTCCTGACTTTC. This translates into CASSREPQAGANVLTF.

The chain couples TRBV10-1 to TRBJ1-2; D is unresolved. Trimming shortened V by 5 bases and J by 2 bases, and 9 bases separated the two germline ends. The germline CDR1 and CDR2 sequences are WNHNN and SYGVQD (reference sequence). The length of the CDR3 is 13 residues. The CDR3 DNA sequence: TGCGCCAGCAGTCCTGACTCAAACTATGGCTACACCTTC. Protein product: CASSPDSNYGYTF.

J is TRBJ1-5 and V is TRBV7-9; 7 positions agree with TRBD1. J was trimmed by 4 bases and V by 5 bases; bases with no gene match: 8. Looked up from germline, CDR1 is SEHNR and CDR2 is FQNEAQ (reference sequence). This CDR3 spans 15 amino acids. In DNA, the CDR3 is TGTGCCAGCAGCCCCCAGGGGGGGAGAAATCAGCCCCAGCATTTT. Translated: CASSPQGGRNQPQHF.

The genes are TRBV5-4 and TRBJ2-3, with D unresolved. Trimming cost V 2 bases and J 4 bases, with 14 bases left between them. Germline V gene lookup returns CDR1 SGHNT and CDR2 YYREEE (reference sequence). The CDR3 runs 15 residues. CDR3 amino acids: CASSLYRPSPDTQYF. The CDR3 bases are TGTGCCAGCAGCTTATATAGACCCAGCCCAGATACGCAGTATTTT.

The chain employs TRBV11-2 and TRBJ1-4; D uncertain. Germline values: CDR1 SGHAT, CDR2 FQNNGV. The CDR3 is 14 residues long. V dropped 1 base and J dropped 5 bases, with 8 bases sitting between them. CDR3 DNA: TGTGCCAGCAGCTTAGGCCCTTACAATGAAAAACTGTTTTTT. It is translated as CASSLGPYNEKLFF.

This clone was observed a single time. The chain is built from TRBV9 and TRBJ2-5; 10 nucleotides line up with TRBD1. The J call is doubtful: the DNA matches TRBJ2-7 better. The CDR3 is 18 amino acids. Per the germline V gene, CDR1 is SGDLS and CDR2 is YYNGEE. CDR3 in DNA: TGTGCCAGCAGCCCATTTACCTCGACAGGGGGCGCAACCTACGAGCAGTACTTC. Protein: CASSPFTSTGGATYEQYF.